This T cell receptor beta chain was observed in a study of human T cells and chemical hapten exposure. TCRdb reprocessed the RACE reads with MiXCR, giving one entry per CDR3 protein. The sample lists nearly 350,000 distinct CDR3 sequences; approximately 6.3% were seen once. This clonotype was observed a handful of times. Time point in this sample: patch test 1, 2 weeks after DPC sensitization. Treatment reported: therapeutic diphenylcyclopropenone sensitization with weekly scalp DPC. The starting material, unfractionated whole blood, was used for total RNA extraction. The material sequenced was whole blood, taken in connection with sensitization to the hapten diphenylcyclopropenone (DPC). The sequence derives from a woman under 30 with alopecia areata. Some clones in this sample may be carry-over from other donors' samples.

CDR3 sequence reads: CASSADTGLNGSPLHF. CDR3 bases: TGTGCCAGCAGTGCTGATACAGGGCTCAATGGGTCACCCCTCCACTTT. The chain joins TRBV2 to TRBJ1-6; D is perhaps TRBD1 (6 bases). The CDR3 is 16 amino acids. Germline lookup yields CDR1 SNHLY and CDR2 FYNNEI. V was pared by 4 bases and J by 10 bases, with 20 bases between.